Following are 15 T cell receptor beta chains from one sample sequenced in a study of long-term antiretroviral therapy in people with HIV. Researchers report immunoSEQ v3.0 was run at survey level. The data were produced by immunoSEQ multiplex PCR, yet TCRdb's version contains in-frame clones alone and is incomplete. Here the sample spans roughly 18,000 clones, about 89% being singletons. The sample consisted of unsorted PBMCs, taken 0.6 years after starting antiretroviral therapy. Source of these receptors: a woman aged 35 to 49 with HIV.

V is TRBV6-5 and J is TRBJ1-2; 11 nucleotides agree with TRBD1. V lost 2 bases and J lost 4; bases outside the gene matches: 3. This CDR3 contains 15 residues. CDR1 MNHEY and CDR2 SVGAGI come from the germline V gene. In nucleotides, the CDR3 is TGTGCCAGCAGTTACGTGGGACAGGGGGTCTATGGCTACACCTTC. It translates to CASSYVGQGVYGYTF.

The CDR3 DNA is TGCGCCAGCAGCCAAGAGGCACCAGGACTAGCGGGGACTACCGGGGAGCTGTTTTTT. It yields the protein CASSQEAPGLAGTTGELFF. The V call is TRBV4-1, the J call TRBJ2-2; 12 bases line up with TRBD2. CDR3 length: 19 residues. Trimming cost V 0 bases and J 5 bases; bases outside gene matches: 10. CDR1 and CDR2 from the germline V gene are MGHRA and YSYEKL.

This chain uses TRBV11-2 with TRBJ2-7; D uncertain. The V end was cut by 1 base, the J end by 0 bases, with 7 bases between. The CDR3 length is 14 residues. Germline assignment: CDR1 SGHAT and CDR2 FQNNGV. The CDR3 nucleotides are TGTGCCAGCAGCTTAGGGCAGAGCTCCTACGAGCAGTACTTC. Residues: CASSLGQSSYEQYF.

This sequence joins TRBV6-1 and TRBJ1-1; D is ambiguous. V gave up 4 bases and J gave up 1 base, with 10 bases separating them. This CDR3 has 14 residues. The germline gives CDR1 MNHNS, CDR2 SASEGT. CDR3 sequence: CASSVFGENTEAFF. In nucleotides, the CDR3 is TGTGCCAGCAGTGTTTTTGGGGAGAACACTGAAGCTTTCTTT.

CDR3 nucleotide sequence: TGTGCCAGCAGCTTAGTCGCACTCAACACTGAAGCTTTCTTT. Its protein product is CASSLVALNTEAFF. The chain recombines TRBV7-9 with TRBJ1-1; no clear D. Germline-derived CDR1 and CDR2 are SEHNR and FQNEAQ (reference sequence). Trimming cost V 1 base and J 2 bases, with 8 bases left between them. The CDR3 has 14 amino acids.

The CDR3 loop is CASSLHPRGNTGELFF. The CDR3 DNA reads TGTGCCAGCAGCTTACATCCCCGGGGAAACACCGGGGAGCTGTTTTTT. The chain carries TRBV7-8 and TRBJ2-2; a weak D match, TRBD2 (5 bases). Germline assignment: CDR1 SGHVS and CDR2 FQNEAQ. The CDR3 loop spans 16 amino acids. Between the trimmed V and J ends, which lost 2 bases and 2 bases, there was a span of 12 bases.

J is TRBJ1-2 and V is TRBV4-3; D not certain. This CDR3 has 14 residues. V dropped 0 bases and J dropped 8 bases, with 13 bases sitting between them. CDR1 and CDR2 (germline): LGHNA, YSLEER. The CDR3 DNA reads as TGCGCCAGCAGCCAAGATCGGGCGACTATCGGCTACACCTTC. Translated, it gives CASSQDRATIGYTF.

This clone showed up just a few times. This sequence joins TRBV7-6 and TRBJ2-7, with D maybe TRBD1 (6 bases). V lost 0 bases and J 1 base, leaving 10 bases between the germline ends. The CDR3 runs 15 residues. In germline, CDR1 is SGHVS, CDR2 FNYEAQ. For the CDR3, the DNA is TGTGCCAGCAGCTTAGCGTCGGACAGTTCCTACGAGCAGTACTTC. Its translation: CASSLASDSSYEQYF.

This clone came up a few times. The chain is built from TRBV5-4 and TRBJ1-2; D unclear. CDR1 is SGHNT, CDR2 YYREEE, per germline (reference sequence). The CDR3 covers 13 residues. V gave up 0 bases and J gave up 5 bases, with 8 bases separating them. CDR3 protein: CASSLANLYGYTF. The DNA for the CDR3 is TGTGCCAGCAGCTTGGCGAATTTATATGGCTACACCTTC.

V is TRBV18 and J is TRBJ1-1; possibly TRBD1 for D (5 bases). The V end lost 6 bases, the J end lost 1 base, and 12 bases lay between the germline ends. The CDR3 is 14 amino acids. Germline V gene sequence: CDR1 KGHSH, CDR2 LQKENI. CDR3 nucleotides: TGTGCCAGCTCCTCAGGGCAGGGGAACACTGAAGCTTTCTTT. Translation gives CASSSGQGNTEAFF.

CDR3 sequence (DNA): TGTGCCTGGAGCCCCAGCACAGATACGCAGTATTTT. Amino acids: CAWSPSTDTQYF. The chain carries TRBV30 and TRBJ2-3; D unresolved. CDR1 and CDR2 (germline): GTSNPN, SVGIG (reference sequence). V gave up 3 bases and J gave up 0 bases, with 4 bases separating them. This CDR3 spans 12 amino acids.

The CDR3 DNA is TGCAGTGCCAACAGGGGAGAGACCCAGTACTTC. It is translated as CSANRGETQYF. The chain recombines TRBV20-1 with TRBJ2-5, with 7 nucleotides matching TRBD1. Trimming at V came to 6 bases and at J to 4 bases, leaving 2 bases not matched to a gene. The CDR3 is 11 amino acids. Germline V gives CDR1 DFQATT, CDR2 SNEGSKA (reference sequence).

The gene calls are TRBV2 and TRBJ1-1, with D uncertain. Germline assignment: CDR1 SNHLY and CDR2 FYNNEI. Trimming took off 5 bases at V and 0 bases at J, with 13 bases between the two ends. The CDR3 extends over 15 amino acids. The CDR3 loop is CASSPTRLLNTEAFF. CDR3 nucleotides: TGTGCCAGCAGTCCCACCAGACTTTTGAACACTGAAGCTTTCTTT.

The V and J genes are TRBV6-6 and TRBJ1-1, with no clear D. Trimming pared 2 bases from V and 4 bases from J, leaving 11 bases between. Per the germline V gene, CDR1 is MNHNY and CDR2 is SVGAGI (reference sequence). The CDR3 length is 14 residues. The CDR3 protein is CASSYKVLSTEAFF. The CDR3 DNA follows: TGTGCCAGCAGTTACAAAGTGTTGAGCACTGAAGCTTTCTTT.

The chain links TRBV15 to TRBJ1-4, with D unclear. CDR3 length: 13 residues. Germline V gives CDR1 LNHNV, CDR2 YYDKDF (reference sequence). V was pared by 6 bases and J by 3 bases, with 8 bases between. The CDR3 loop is CATSGYSNEKLFF. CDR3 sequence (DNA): TGTGCCACCAGTGGGTACTCTAATGAAAAACTGTTTTTT.